The 26 T cell receptor beta chains below come from one sample, sequenced in a study of identical twins. TCRdb reanalysed the 5' RACE reads using MiXCR and keeps one entry per CDR3 protein. The sample contains approximately 230,000 distinct CDR3 sequences, approximately 5.9% of which appear only once. The sample was also linked to a second study, of T cells expressing NK-cell markers.

The source material was CD8+ T cells sorted from blood. All receptors come from a woman aged 18-29 years in good health.

This chain links TRBV4-2 with TRBJ2-3; 7 bases are a match to TRBD2. CDR3 length equals 14 residues. The V and J ends lost 4 bases and 5 bases, in that order; junction bases with no gene match: 6. Germline V lookup: CDR1 LGHNA, CDR2 YNFKEQ. Here the CDR3 DNA reads TGTGCCAGCAGCCGTGGACTAGTAGAAGATACGCAGTATTTT. Amino acids: CASSRGLVEDTQYF.

This clonotype was seen a few times. V and J are TRBV20-1 and TRBJ1-2; D uncertain. The CDR3 contains 13 residues. Germline V gene sequence: CDR1 DFQATT, CDR2 SNEGSKA (reference sequence). Trimming took off 3 bases at V and 0 bases at J, with 8 bases between the two ends. The CDR3 protein is CSASLPANYGYTF. In DNA, the CDR3 is TGCAGTGCTAGTCTTCCGGCTAACTATGGCTACACCTTC.

This clonotype was counted ten times or more. J is TRBJ1-1 and V is TRBV12-3 or TRBV12-4; D not resolved. This CDR3 is 11 amino acids long. V dropped 6 bases and J dropped 8 bases, with 10 bases sitting between them. The CDR3 DNA is TGTGCCAGCAGGGGTAAAGAGGAAGCTTTCTTT. Amino acids: CASRGKEEAFF.

The sample holds a few counts of this clonotype. The V and J genes are TRBV2 and TRBJ1-5, with D possibly matching TRBD1 (6 bases). CDR1 is SNHLY, CDR2 FYNNEI, per germline. The CDR3 contains 15 residues. The V and J ends lost 6 bases and 2 bases respectively, with 14 bases between them. CDR3 bases: TGTGCCAGCAGGGCAGGGGCAAGGGGCAATCAGCCCCAGCATTTT. Residues: CASRAGARGNQPQHF.

This clonotype has only a few counts. The rearrangement uses TRBV27 and TRBJ2-2, with D possibly matching TRBD2 (6 bases). The germline gives CDR1 MNHEY, CDR2 SMNVEV (reference sequence). V was trimmed by 6 bases and J by 8 bases, leaving 13 bases between them. This CDR3 comprises 13 residues. This CDR3 is CASSPRGLGELFF. The CDR3 nucleotides read TGTGCCAGCAGCCCTCGGGGGTTGGGGGAGCTGTTTTTT.

This clonotype has just a few counts. This CDR3 reads CASSQGASGNNEQFF. The CDR3 nucleotides are TGCGCCAGCAGCCAAGGGGCTAGCGGAAACAATGAGCAGTTCTTC. The rearrangement links TRBV4-1 to TRBJ2-1; 7 nucleotides align to TRBD2. V shed 1 base and J 5 bases; nucleotides not matched to a gene: 5. Germline assignment: CDR1 MGHRA and CDR2 YSYEKL. CDR3 length: 15 amino acids.

This clonotype was seen at least ten times. V usage is TRBV5-1 and J usage is TRBJ2-7, with D maybe TRBD1 (6 bases). The CDR3 has 13 residues. Germline values: CDR1 SGHRS, CDR2 YFSETQ. V lost 6 bases to trimming and J lost 6 bases, with 16 bases between them. The CDR3 DNA follows: TGCGCCAGCAAGGGGGACCGAGCCGGCGAGCAGTACTTC. This encodes CASKGDRAGEQYF.

This chain connects TRBV2 to TRBJ2-5, with 7 positions matching TRBD1. Trimming at V came to 4 bases and at J to 5 bases, leaving 13 bases not matched to a gene. The germline V gene encodes CDR1 SNHLY and CDR2 FYNNEI. CDR3 length: 16 residues. The DNA for the CDR3 is TGTGCCAGCAGTGGACAGGGTGGGACCTCGAAGGAGACCCAGTACTTC. Translated, it gives CASSGQGGTSKETQYF.

The rearrangement links TRBV5-1 to TRBJ2-5, with TRBD2 as a possible D gene (6 bases). The CDR3 is made up of 14 amino acids. Germline values: CDR1 SGHRS, CDR2 YFSETQ. Trimming shortened V by 4 bases and J by 5 bases, and 15 bases separated the two germline ends. CDR3 nucleotide sequence: TGCGCCAGCAGCCTTTGGGACTCGGCGGAGACCCAGTACTTC. Its protein product is CASSLWDSAETQYF.

In this sample, this clonotype turned up many times. The chain joins TRBV20-1 to TRBJ2-5; 8 bases align to TRBD2. Trimming took 0 bases from V and 5 from J; bases not matched to a gene: 5. Looked up from germline, CDR1 is DFQATT and CDR2 is SNEGSKA (reference sequence). CDR3 size: 14 residues. The CDR3 nucleotides are TGCAGTGCTAGAGATGGCGGGGGGACCGAGACCCAGTACTTC. Translating it yields CSARDGGGTETQYF.

This chain connects TRBV5-6 to TRBJ2-1; the D gene is possibly TRBD2 (6 bases). The CDR3 has 13 amino acids. Germline lookup yields CDR1 SGHDT and CDR2 YYEEEE. The V and J ends lost 3 bases and 6 bases respectively, with 10 bases between them. CDR3 sequence (DNA): TGTGCCAGCAGCTGCGGGACGATCAATGAGCAGTTCTTC. It yields the protein CASSCGTINEQFF. Drawing the rest from reference TRBV5-6 and TRBJ2-1, the complete variable domain is DAGVTQSPTHLIKTRGQQVTLRCSPKSGHDTVSWYQQALGQGPQFIFQYYEEEERQRGNFPDRFSGHQFPNYSSELNVNALLLGDSALYLCASSCGTINEQFFGPGTRLTVL.

There are a few counts of this clonotype. The chain has TRBV7-8 and TRBJ2-7; 11 positions match TRBD1. CDR3 length: 14 amino acids. With 10 bases clipped from V and 2 bases from J, the junction kept 7 bases outside the gene matches. Germline V gives CDR1 SGHVS, CDR2 FQNEAQ. The CDR3 DNA reads as TGTGCCACCGGATCGGGACAGGGGGCCTACGAGCAGTACTTC. Residues: CATGSGQGAYEQYF.

The sample holds many counts of this clonotype. The chain is built from TRBV29-1 and TRBJ1-2; 7 nucleotides align to TRBD1. The CDR3 runs to 14 residues. V trimming: 6 bases; J trimming: 2 bases; junction bases outside the gene matches: 9. The germline gives CDR1 SQVTM, CDR2 ANQGSEA. The chain's CDR3 is CSVADPDRNYGYTF. The CDR3 DNA is TGCAGCGTCGCAGACCCGGACAGGAACTATGGCTACACCTTC.

This clonotype was picked up many times. The chain uses TRBV4-2 and TRBJ2-5, with 10 nucleotides matching TRBD1. V gave up 1 base and J gave up 10 bases; unmatched junction bases: 15. The CDR3 spans 17 residues. From germline, CDR1 is LGHNA and CDR2 YNFKEQ. In DNA, the CDR3 is TGTGCCAGCAGCCAAGGGTCGGGACAGGGGCTCCTAGAGGGCCAGTACTTC. As protein: CASSQGSGQGLLEGQYF.

DNA of the CDR3: TGCAGCGTTGAAGACCAGGTCAAAAATGAGCAGTTCTTC. Its translation is CSVEDQVKNEQFF. The chain combines TRBV29-1 with TRBJ2-1; no clear D gene. There are 13 residues in the CDR3. Germline V lookup: CDR1 SQVTM, CDR2 ANQGSEA. The ends were cut back, 0 bases at V and 7 bases at J, with 10 bases in the middle.

This clonotype was detected many times. The V call is TRBV11-2, the J call TRBJ2-2; D gene ambiguous. Between the trimmed V and J ends, which lost 3 bases and 4 bases, there was a span of 9 bases. Germline CDR1 and CDR2: SGHAT and FQNNGV. The CDR3 consists of 14 residues. This chain's CDR3 is CASSFEFFTGELFF. CDR3 in DNA: TGTGCCAGCAGCTTTGAGTTTTTCACCGGGGAGCTGTTTTTT. Full variable domain (rest looked up from reference TRBV11-2 and TRBJ2-2): EAGVAQSPRYKIIEKRQSVAFWCNPISGHATLYWYQQILGQGPKLLIQFQNNGVVDDSQLPKDRFSAERLKGVDSTLKIQPAKLEDSAVYLCASSFEFFTGELFFGEGSRLTVL.

This clonotype was observed a handful of times. The chain has TRBV27 and TRBJ2-1; the D is unclear. Trimming removed 0 bases at V and 14 bases at J, with 17 bases between. This CDR3 is built from 14 residues. The V gene's germline CDR1 is MNHEY and CDR2 SMNVEV (reference sequence). CDR3 sequence (DNA): TGTGCCAGCAGTTTATCGCAGTCTGCGGCCGCGGAGTTCTTC. Its protein product is CASSLSQSAAAEFF.

This clonotype appeared many times. The rearrangement links TRBV4-3 to TRBJ2-3, with 7 bases that match TRBD2. Per germline, CDR1 LGHNA and CDR2 YSLEER. This CDR3 spans 17 amino acids. Losses at the gene ends were 0 bases for V and 2 bases for J; bases not matched to a gene: 8. CDR3 loop: CASSQDHRLATTDTQYF. The CDR3 DNA reads as TGCGCCAGCAGCCAAGATCATCGACTAGCTACCACAGATACGCAGTATTTT.

This clonotype was observed a few times. The gene calls are TRBV12-3 or TRBV12-4 and TRBJ2-1; D gene ambiguous. The V and J ends lost 7 bases and 2 bases respectively, with 9 bases between them. This CDR3 region has 13 residues. As DNA, the CDR3 is TGTGCCAGCACCAAGATCCCCTACAATGAGCAGTTCTTC. Encoded protein: CASTKIPYNEQFF.

This clonotype was detected only a few times. The CDR3 here is CASSKNGNPYNEQFF. The CDR3 nucleotides are TGTGCCAGCAGTAAAAACGGAAACCCCTACAATGAGCAGTTCTTC. This chain joins TRBV6-2 or TRBV6-3 and TRBJ2-1; D uncertain. The CDR3 sequence is 15 residues long. Germline V gives CDR1 MNHEY, CDR2 SVGEGT. V was pared by 5 bases and J by 2 bases, with 13 bases between.

This clonotype was detected once. CDR3 loop: CASSISTGAVLAFF. As DNA, the CDR3 is TGTGCCAGTAGTATTTCGACAGGGGCGGTTTTAGCTTTCTTT. The chain joins TRBV19 to TRBJ1-1, with 8 bases lining up with TRBD1. The CDR3 runs to 14 residues. Unmatched junction bases numbered 10, after V lost 3 bases and J lost 10 bases. Per germline, CDR1 LNHDA and CDR2 SQIVND (reference sequence).

There are many counts of this clonotype. The chain joins TRBV7-2 to TRBJ1-5, with no clear D. Trimming took off 4 bases at V and 16 bases at J, with 23 bases between the two ends. The CDR3 is made up of 14 amino acids. The V gene's germline CDR1 is SGHTA and CDR2 FQGNSA. CDR3 sequence (DNA): TGTGCCAGCAGCTCATCCTCGCCGACCCAACCCACCCATTTT. Its protein is CASSSSSPTQPTHF. Complete variable domain (other parts from reference TRBV7-2 and TRBJ1-5): GAGVSQSPSNKVTEKGKDVELRCDPISGHTALYWYRQSLGQGLEFLIYFQGNSAPDKSGLPSDRFSAERTGGSVSTLTIQRTQQEDSAVYLCASSSSSPTQPTHFGDGTRLSIL.

The chain combines TRBV12-3 or TRBV12-4 with TRBJ1-1; no firm D call. This CDR3 contains 15 residues. Trimming removed 6 bases at V and 0 bases at J, with 14 bases between. CDR3 in DNA: TGTGCCAGCAGCCCCGGTGGGGATCTGAACACTGAAGCTTTCTTT. Its protein is CASSPGGDLNTEAFF.

The gene calls are TRBV2 and TRBJ2-7; 8 nucleotides match TRBD2. The trim removed 0 bases at V and 2 bases at J, leaving 9 bases unmatched. CDR3 length: 17 amino acids. CDR1 SNHLY and CDR2 FYNNEI come from the germline V gene. CDR3 in amino acids: CASSEALSGAPPYEQYF. As DNA, the CDR3 is TGTGCCAGCAGTGAAGCGCTTAGCGGGGCGCCACCCTACGAGCAGTACTTC.

This clonotype has only a few counts. J is TRBJ2-7 and V is TRBV20-1; TRBD1 might be the D (5 bases). V lost 1 base to trimming and J lost 4 bases, with 11 bases between them. CDR3 length: 13 amino acids. In germline, CDR1 is DFQATT, CDR2 SNEGSKA (reference sequence). The CDR3 DNA follows: TGCAGTGCTAGAGGGAGCAGGGTGTACGAGCAGTACTTC. Translated: CSARGSRVYEQYF.

This clonotype was observed at least ten times. V is TRBV11-2 and J is TRBJ1-1; 7 bases fit TRBD1. This CDR3 region has 15 residues. J gave up 1 base and V 3 bases, and 5 bases lay outside the gene matches. Germline V lookup: CDR1 SGHAT, CDR2 FQNNGV. The CDR3 loop reads CASSLRGTANTEAFF. Here the CDR3 DNA reads TGTGCCAGCAGCTTGCGAGGGACAGCGAACACTGAAGCTTTCTTT.